The 18 T cell receptor beta chains presented below share a single source sample, sequenced in a study of esophageal squamous cell carcinoma under preoperative chemotherapy. TCRdb re-called the PCR reads through MiXCR, storing one row per CDR3 protein. The sample includes approximately 16,000 distinct CDR3 sequences, around half of them seen just once. Time point of the sample: before preoperative PTX-NDP chemotherapy. This sample was taken from a patient given preoperative chemotherapy. The origin of the receptors is a human donor with esophageal squamous cell carcinoma. The donor label of this sample is uncertain.

The CDR3 coding sequence is TGTGCCAGCAGCTTCGCGGGGTGGGGGGGAAGGGGACAAGATACGCAGTACTTC. Protein product: CASSFAGWGGRGQDTQYF. The chain couples TRBV7-8 to TRBJ2-3; D might be TRBD2 (7 bases). The tail of the sequence fits TRBJ2-7 better, so the J call may be wrong. Germline V gene sequence: CDR1 SGHVS, CDR2 FQNEAQ. The CDR3 contains 18 residues.

The V gene is TRBV6-4, the J gene TRBJ2-1, with no clear D. The end of the DNA is better explained by TRBJ2-7, so the J call may be wrong. This CDR3 has 15 amino acids. Looked up from germline, CDR1 is MRHNA and CDR2 is SNTAGT. The chain's CDR3 is CASSREPPCANVQYF. CDR3 in DNA: TGTGCCAGCAGTCGTGAACCTCCGTGCGCCAACGTGCAGTACTTC.

This clonotype was seen once. The J gene is TRBJ2-3, the V gene TRBV12-3 or TRBV12-4, with 7 bases aligning to TRBD2. Germline trimming cut 4 bases from V and 3 bases from J; bases unmatched to any gene: 7. The CDR3 runs to 15 residues. The CDR3 nucleotides read TGTGCCAGCAGTTCTCGCGGGAGCCCAACAGATACGCAGTATTTT. It encodes CASSSRGSPTDTQYF.

This clonotype was counted a few times. The conserved phenylalanine or tryptophan normally closing the CDR3 is absent here, so this likely arose from a read error. It is unclear where the CDR3 begins or ends on the DNA, so no DNA is shown, and the CDR3 is as TCRdb lists it. The rearrangement links TRBV12-3 or TRBV12-4 to TRBJ2-6; the table names TRBD2, a call not compared with the DNA. Both ends counted, the CDR3 spans 17 residues. This CDR3 is CASSFFAGVGNEQFFGP.

This clonotype was counted only a few times. The rearrangement links TRBV7-2 to TRBJ2-5, with a tentative D call TRBD1 (6 bases). V lost 5 bases and J 5 bases, leaving 15 bases between the germline ends. The CDR3 extends over 14 amino acids. Per germline, CDR1 SGHTA and CDR2 FQGNSA. The CDR3 DNA sequence: TGTGCCAGCAGCCCACTTAGACAGGTCGAGACCCAGTACTTC. Encoded protein: CASSPLRQVETQYF.

This sequence joins TRBV10-2 and TRBJ1-4; a weak D match, TRBD1 (6 bases). Trimming pared 2 bases from V and 8 bases from J, leaving 21 bases between. The CDR3 totals 17 residues. Per the germline V gene, CDR1 is WSHSY and CDR2 is SAAADI. The CDR3 DNA reads as TGCGCCAGCAGTGAGCCTGGACAGTTAATCCCTGGCGAAAAACTGTTTTTT. Translated: CASSEPGQLIPGEKLFF.

In its sample, this clonotype was seen a few times. The V and J genes are TRBV12-3 or TRBV12-4 and TRBJ2-5, with D maybe TRBD1 (5 bases). V dropped 6 bases and J dropped 2 bases, with 10 bases sitting between them. This CDR3 contains 13 residues. CDR3 nucleotide sequence: TGTGCCAGCAGAAGGGGAAATCAAGAGACCCAGTACTTC. Protein product: CASRRGNQETQYF.

A few counts support this clonotype. The chain links TRBV6-1 to TRBJ2-1, with D maybe TRBD1 (6 bases). CDR3 length equals 12 residues. In germline, CDR1 is MNHNS, CDR2 SASEGT. Trimming cost V 2 bases and J 10 bases, with 9 bases left between them. The CDR3 loop is CASSERGTEQFF. As DNA, the CDR3 is TGTGCCAGCAGTGAAAGGGGGACAGAGCAGTTCTTC.

This clonotype was counted between two and nine times. This chain connects TRBV7-2 to TRBJ2-5, with 14 positions matching TRBD2. CDR1 is SGHTA, CDR2 FQGNSA, per germline. CDR3 length equals 16 residues. V was pared by 5 bases and J by 11 bases, with 13 bases of the junction left unmatched. As DNA, the CDR3 is TGTGCCAGCAGCGCTAGACTAGCGGGAGGGCCGTATGAGCAGTACTTC. Its translation is CASSARLAGGPYEQYF.

Points on this clonotype: This likely comes from a read error, as the CDR3 has no conserved phenylalanine or tryptophan at its end. This chain joins TRBV6-5 and TRBJ2-5; 7 bases map to TRBD2. The CDR3 totals 17 residues. Germline V gives CDR1 MNHEY, CDR2 SVGAGI. The DNA for the CDR3 is TGTGGCGGGAGTTCCTCGGGCGGCGGGGCGGGGCAAACGACCCAGTACTCC. Translation: CGGSSSGGGAGQTTQYS.

In its sample, this clonotype is large. The rearrangement uses TRBV7-2 and TRBJ2-7; weak D call: TRBD1 (5 bases). The ends were cut back, 2 bases at V and 1 base at J, with 15 bases in the middle. Per the germline V gene, CDR1 is SGHTA and CDR2 is FQGNSA. The CDR3 runs 16 residues. CDR3 loop: CASSLFPGIESYEQYF. The CDR3 DNA reads as TGTGCCAGCAGCTTATTCCCAGGGATTGAATCCTACGAGCAGTACTTC.

This clonotype came up a few times. The CDR3 region is CASSFGSSYEQYF. The CDR3 bases are TGTGCCAGCAGCTTCGGCAGCTCCTACGAGCAGTACTTC. This chain links TRBV7-2 with TRBJ2-7; no definite D call. The ends were cut back, 3 bases at V and 0 bases at J, with 6 bases in the middle. Looked up from germline, CDR1 is SGHTA and CDR2 is FQGNSA. This CDR3 spans 13 amino acids.

V is TRBV12-3 or TRBV12-4 and J is TRBJ2-5, with 7 bases matching TRBD2. The J call may be mistaken, given a closer DNA end match to TRBJ2-7. The CDR3 runs to 14 residues. Written as DNA, the CDR3 is TGTGCCAGCACTCCCAGCGGGGTAGTGGGCGAGCAGTACTTC. It specifies CASTPSGVVGEQYF.

A remark on this clonotype: A read error may produce the germline difference seen at one junction end. The rearrangement uses TRBV7-3 and TRBJ2-5, with D perhaps TRBD2 (6 bases). The V gene's germline CDR1 is SGHTA and CDR2 FQGTGA. CDR3 length: 15 amino acids. This CDR3 is CASGATGGDQDTQYF. CDR3 coding DNA: TGTGCCAGCGGCGCTACGGGCGGGGACCAAGATACCCAGTACTTC.

This chain links TRBV12-3 or TRBV12-4 with TRBJ2-1; D is uncertain. CDR3 size: 11 residues. Trimming removed 3 bases at V and 5 bases at J, with 2 bases between. The CDR3 DNA reads as TGTGCCAGCAGTTTCGACAATGAGCAGTTCTTC. It is translated as CASSFDNEQFF.

The gene calls are TRBV7-2 and TRBJ2-1, with TRBD2 matching 8 bases. The germline CDR1 and CDR2 sequences are SGHTA and FQGNSA. CDR3 length: 16 amino acids. Trimming at V came to 1 base and at J to 6 bases, leaving 8 bases not matched to a gene. The CDR3 DNA reads TGTGCCAGCAGCTTAGACGGGACTAGGGCACTCAATGAGCAGTTCTTC. Translated: CASSLDGTRALNEQFF. Supplemented by reference TRBV7-2 and TRBJ2-1, the full variable domain reads GAGVSQSPSNKVTEKGKDVELRCDPISGHTALYWYRQSLGQGLEFLIYFQGNSAPDKSGLPSDRFSAERTGGSVSTLTIQRTQQEDSAVYLCASSLDGTRALNEQFFGPGTRLTVL.

Only a few counts were recorded for this clonotype. The chain carries TRBV6-5 and TRBJ2-1; TRBD1 matches at 9 bases. The J segment lost 4 bases and the V segment lost 0 bases, leaving 7 bases of the junction unmatched. Germline V gene data show CDR1 as MNHEY and CDR2 as SVGAGI. The CDR3 loop spans 17 amino acids. CDR3 bases: TGTGCCAGCAGTTACTCGTCTGGGACAGGGAGGTACAATGAGCAGTTCTTC. Translated: CASSYSSGTGRYNEQFF.

The rearrangement links TRBV14 to TRBJ2-5; no reliable D call. The V gene lost 1 base and the J gene lost 8 bases, with 17 bases spanning the gap. The CDR3 length is 15 residues. The germline CDR1 and CDR2 sequences are SGHDN and FVKESK. The CDR3 DNA reads as TGTGCCAGCAGCCAAGCAGACCGGAACCACCCAACCCAGTACTTC. Amino acids: CASSQADRNHPTQYF. Full variable domain (outside the CDR3, taken from reference TRBV14 and TRBJ2-5): EAGVTQFPSHSVIEKGQTVTLRCDPISGHDNLYWYRRVMGKEIKFLLHFVKESKQDESGMPNNRFLAERTGGTYSTLKVQPAELEDSGVYFCASSQADRNHPTQYFGPGTRLLVL.